What follows is one TCR beta chain and its context. This sample stems from a study of cytomegalovirus exposure and HLA in healthy donors. The CDR3 is 14 amino acids. V lost 4 bases and J 3 bases, leaving 10 bases between the germline ends. In germline, CDR1 is SGHRS, CDR2 YFSETQ. The assay was immunoSEQ multiplex PCR, and TCRdb's table has in-frame clones only and misses some. The profile shows 50,000 to 65,000 clones, around 96% of them singletons. The sample taken for sequencing was PBMCs. This TCR derives from a woman aged 18-29 years in good health and CMV-seronegative. The V and J genes are TRBV5-1 and TRBJ2-2; D might be TRBD2 (6 bases). CDR3 DNA: TGCGCCAGCAGCCGAGGCGGGGACACCGGGGAGCTGTTTTTT. Its protein product is CASSRGGDTGELFF.